This record covers a single T cell receptor (beta chain). Antigen unknown. The CDR3 has 15 residues. Germline CDR1 reads SGHRS; CDR2 reads YFSETQ. UMI-labeled 5' RACE TRB cDNA libraries were prepared from the cells. TCRdb re-called the 5' RACE reads; every CDR3 protein appears as one record, without DNA. Its listing shows about 5,500 distinct CDR3 sequences. Triplicate sorts, 300,000 cells apiece, were made for each CD8+ T cell subset. Naive CD8+ T cells were CD45RO-CCR7+CD27+CD95-. The data are from a study of CXCR3-negative and CXCR3-positive naive CD8 T cells. Study results and limitations: More hydrophobic TRB CDR3s were found in CXCR3-positive naive cells than in CXCR3-negative naive cells. For the naive subsets, surface CD5 was similar, and TCR strength was inferred from TRB CDR3 properties. Naive cells, whether CXCR3-negative or CXCR3-positive, had similar TRBV-TRBJ usage, while memory cells differed.

Sequencing was done on a sample of naive CXCR3+ CD8+ T cells from blood. The subset: CD45RO-CCR7+CD27+CD95- naive CD8+ T cells expressing CXCR3 (TNR3+). This chain joins TRBV5-1 and TRBJ2-1. The clonotype originates from a human donor in good health. Some clones in this sample may be carry-over from other donors' samples. The CDR3: CASHVWADSYNEQFF.